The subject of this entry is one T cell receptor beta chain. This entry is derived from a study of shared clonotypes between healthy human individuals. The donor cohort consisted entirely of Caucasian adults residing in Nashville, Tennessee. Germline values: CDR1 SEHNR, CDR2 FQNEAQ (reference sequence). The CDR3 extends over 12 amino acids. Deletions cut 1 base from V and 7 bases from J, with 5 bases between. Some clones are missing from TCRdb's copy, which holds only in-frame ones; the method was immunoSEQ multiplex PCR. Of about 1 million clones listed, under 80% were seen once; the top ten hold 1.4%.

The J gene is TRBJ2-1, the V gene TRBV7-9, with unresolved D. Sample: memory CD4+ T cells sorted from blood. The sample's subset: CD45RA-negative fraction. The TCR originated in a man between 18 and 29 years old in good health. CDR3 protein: CASSLGDNEQFF. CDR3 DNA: TGTGCCAGCAGCTTAGGGGATAATGAGCAGTTCTTC.